This T cell receptor beta chain was sequenced in a study of CD8+ T cells in alopecia areata. Study-level information: Each of the treated patients was given oral tofacitinib, 5 to 10 mg twice daily, for moderate-to-severe alopecia areata. Tofacitinib ran for 6 to 18 months before 6 months off drug.

V was trimmed by 2 bases and J by 12 bases, leaving 17 bases between them. In germline, CDR1 is SQVTM, CDR2 ANQGSEA. This CDR3 spans 13 amino acids. CD4+ and CD8+ T cells were sorted from PBMCs stained for CD3, CD4 and CD8. The authors extracted RNA and reverse transcribed it into cDNA as the sequencing template. The data were produced by immunoSEQ multiplex PCR, yet TCRdb's version contains in-frame clones alone and is incomplete. The sample lists about 130,000 clones; 45% to 50% were seen once. As regards this clone: What it binds is unknown.

Study outcomes and limitations: Compared with normal scalp, lesional scalp had higher clonality and more expanded CD8+ clones.

This sequence was found in a human donor with alopecia areata. The rearrangement joins TRBV29-1 to TRBJ2-1; weak D call: TRBD2 (5 bases). Sequencing used CD8+ T cells sorted from blood, obtained at week 0. The CDR3 sequence: CSVEYGAGEGQFF. The CDR3 DNA reads TGCAGCGTTGAATACGGAGCCGGCGAGGGGCAGTTCTTC.